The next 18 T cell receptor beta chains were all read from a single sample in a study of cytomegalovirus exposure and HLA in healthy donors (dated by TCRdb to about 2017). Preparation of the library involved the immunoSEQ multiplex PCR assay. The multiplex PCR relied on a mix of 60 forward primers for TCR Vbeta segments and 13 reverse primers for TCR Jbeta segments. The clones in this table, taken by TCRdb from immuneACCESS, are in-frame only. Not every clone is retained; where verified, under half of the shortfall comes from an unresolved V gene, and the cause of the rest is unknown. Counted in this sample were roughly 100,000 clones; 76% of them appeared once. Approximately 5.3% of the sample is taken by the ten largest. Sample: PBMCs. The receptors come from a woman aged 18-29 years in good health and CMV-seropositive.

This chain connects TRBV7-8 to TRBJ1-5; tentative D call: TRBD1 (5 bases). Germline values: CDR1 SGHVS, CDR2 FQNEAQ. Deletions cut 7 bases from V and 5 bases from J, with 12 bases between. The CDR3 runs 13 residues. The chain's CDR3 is CASTDGGYQPQHF. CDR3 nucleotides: TGTGCCAGCACCGACGGGGGTTATCAGCCCCAGCATTTT. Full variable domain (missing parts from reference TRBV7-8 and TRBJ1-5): GAGVSQSPRYKVAKRGQDVALRCDPISGHVSLFWYQQALGQGPEFLTYFQNEAQLDKSGLPSDRFFAERPEGSVSTLKIQRTQQEDSAVYLCASTDGGYQPQHFGDGTRLSIL.

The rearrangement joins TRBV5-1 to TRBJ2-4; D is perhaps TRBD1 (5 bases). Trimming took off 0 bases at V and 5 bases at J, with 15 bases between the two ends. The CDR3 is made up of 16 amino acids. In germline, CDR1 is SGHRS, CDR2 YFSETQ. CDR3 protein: CASSLALGQGENIQYF. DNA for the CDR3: TGCGCCAGCAGCTTGGCCCTCGGGCAGGGTGAAAACATTCAGTACTTC. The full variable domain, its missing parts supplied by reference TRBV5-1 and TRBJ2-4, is KAGVTQTPRYLIKTRGQQVTLSCSPISGHRSVSWYQQTPGQGLQFLFEYFSETQRNKGNFPGRFSGRQFSNSRSEMNVSTLELGDSALYLCASSLALGQGENIQYFGAGTRLSVL.

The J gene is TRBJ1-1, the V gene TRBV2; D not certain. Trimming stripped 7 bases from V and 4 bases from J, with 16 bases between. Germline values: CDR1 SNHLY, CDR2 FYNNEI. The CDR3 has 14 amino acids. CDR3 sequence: CASTSWRESTEAFF. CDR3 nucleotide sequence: TGTGCCAGCACCTCGTGGAGGGAGAGCACTGAAGCTTTCTTT.

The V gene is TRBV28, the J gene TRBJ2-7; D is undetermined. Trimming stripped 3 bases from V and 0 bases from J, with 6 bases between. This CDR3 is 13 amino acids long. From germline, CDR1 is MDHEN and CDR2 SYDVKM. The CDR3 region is CASSFGVSYEQYF. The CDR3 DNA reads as TGTGCCAGCAGTTTTGGAGTCTCCTACGAGCAGTACTTC.

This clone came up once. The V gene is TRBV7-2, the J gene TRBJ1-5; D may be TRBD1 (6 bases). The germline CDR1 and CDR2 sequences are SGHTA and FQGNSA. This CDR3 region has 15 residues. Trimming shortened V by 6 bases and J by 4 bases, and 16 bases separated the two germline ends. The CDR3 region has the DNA TGTGCCAGCAGTAATACAGGGACGGCGAATCAGCCCCAGCATTTT. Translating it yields CASSNTGTANQPQHF.

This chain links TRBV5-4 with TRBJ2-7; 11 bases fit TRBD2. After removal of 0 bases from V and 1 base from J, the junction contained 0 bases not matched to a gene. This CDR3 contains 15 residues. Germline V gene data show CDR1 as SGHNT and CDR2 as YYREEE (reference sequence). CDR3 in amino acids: CASSLGLAGSYEQYF. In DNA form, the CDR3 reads TGTGCCAGCAGCTTGGGACTAGCGGGGTCCTACGAGCAGTACTTC.

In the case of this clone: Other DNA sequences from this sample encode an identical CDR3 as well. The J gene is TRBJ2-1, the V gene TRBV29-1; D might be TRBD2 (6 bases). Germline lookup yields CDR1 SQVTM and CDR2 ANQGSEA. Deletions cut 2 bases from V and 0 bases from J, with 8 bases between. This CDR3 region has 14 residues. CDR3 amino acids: CSVERGNSYNEQFF. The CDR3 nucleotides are TGCAGCGTTGAACGGGGGAACTCCTACAATGAGCAGTTCTTC.

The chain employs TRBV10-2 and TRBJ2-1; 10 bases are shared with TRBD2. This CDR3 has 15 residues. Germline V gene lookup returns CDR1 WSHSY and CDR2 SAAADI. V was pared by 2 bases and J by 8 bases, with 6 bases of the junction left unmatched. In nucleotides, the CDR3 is TGCGCCAGCAGTGAGCTAGCGGGAGCGAGGGATGAGCAGTTCTTC. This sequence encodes CASSELAGARDEQFF.

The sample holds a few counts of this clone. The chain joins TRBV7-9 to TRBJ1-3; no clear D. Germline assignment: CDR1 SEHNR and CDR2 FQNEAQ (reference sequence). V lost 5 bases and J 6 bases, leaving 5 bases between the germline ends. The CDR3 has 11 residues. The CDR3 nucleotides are TGTGCCAGCAGCCGGGTAAACACCATATATTTT. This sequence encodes CASSRVNTIYF.

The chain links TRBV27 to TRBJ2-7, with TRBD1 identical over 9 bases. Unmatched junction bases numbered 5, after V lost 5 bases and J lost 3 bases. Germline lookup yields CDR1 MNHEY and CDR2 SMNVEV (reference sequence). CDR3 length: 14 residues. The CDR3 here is CASSTGDRVYEQYF. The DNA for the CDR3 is TGTGCCAGCAGTACGGGGGACAGGGTCTACGAGCAGTACTTC.

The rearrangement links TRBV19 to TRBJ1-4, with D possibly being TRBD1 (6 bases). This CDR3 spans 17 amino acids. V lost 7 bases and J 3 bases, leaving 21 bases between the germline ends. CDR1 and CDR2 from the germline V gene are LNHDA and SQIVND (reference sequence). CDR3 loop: CASTPLGGRTSNEKLFF. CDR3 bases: TGTGCCAGTACCCCCTTGGGGGGGCGTACTTCTAATGAAAAACTGTTTTTT.

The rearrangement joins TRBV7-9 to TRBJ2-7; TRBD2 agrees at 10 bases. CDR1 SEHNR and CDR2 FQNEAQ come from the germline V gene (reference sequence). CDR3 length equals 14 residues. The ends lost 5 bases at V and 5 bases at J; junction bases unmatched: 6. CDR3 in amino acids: CASSQAGGSDEQYF. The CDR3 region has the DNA TGTGCCAGCAGCCAAGCGGGAGGGTCCGACGAGCAGTACTTC.

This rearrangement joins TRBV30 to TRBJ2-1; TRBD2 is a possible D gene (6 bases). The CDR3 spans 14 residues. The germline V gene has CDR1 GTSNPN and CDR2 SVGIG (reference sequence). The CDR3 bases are TGTGCGTCGACTTCCGGGACTTCTTGGAATGAGCAGTTCTTC. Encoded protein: CASTSGTSWNEQFF.

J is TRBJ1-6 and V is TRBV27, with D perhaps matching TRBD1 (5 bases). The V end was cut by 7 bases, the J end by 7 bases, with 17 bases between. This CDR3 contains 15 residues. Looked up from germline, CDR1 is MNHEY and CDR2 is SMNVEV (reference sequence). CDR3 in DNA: TGTGCCAGCACCGCCCTGGGGGGAGGAAATTCACCCCTCCACTTT. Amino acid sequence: CASTALGGGNSPLHF.

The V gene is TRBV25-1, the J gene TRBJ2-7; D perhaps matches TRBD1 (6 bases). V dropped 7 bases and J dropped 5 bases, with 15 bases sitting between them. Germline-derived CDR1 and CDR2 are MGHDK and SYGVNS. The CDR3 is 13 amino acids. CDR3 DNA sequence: TGTGCCAGCAAAGGGCAGGGGTTCCACGAGCAGTACTTC. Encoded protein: CASKGQGFHEQYF.

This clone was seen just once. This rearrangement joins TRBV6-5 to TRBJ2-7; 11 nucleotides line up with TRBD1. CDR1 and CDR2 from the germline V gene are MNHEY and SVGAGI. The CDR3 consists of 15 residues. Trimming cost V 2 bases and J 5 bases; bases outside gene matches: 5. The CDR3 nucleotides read TGTGCCAGCAGTTACGCCGGGACAGGGGGGAACGAGCAGTACTTC. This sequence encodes CASSYAGTGGNEQYF.

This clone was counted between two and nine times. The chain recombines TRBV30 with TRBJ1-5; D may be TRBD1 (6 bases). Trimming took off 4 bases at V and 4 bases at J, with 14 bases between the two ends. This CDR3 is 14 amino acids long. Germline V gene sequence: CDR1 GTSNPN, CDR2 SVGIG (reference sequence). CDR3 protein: CAWTPDSLNQPQHF. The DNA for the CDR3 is TGTGCCTGGACTCCGGACAGTTTAAATCAGCCCCAGCATTTT.

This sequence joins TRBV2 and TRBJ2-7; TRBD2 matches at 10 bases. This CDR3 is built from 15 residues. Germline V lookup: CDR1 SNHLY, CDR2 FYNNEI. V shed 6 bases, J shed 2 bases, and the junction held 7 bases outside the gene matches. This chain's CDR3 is CASRIGTSAAYEQYF. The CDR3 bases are TGTGCCAGCAGAATCGGGACTAGCGCAGCCTACGAGCAGTACTTC.